The 24 T cell receptor beta chains below all came from one sample that was sequenced in a study of blood T cell repertoires in COVID-19. Some clones are missing from TCRdb's copy, which holds only in-frame ones; the method was immunoSEQ multiplex PCR. The table lists about 140,000 clones, approximately 84% of them singletons, with approximately 3.6% in the top ten. The specimen sequenced was PBMCs or T cells enriched from blood (not recorded which). The receptors were gathered from a woman between 45 and 60 years old with acute COVID-19.

The chain joins TRBV25-1 to TRBJ2-1, with 11 bases identical to TRBD1. Germline-derived CDR1 and CDR2 are MGHDK and SYGVNS. V lost 3 bases, J lost 8 bases, and 9 bases stayed unmatched. This CDR3 comprises 16 residues. The CDR3 DNA sequence: TGTGCCAGCAGTGACCCCGGACAGGGGGCGAGAGATGAGCAGTTCTTC. Translated, it gives CASSDPGQGARDEQFF.

The CDR3 is CASSLLQGASEQYF. As DNA, the CDR3 is TGTGCCAGCAGCTTATTGCAGGGGGCTTCCGAGCAGTACTTC. The V call is TRBV7-8, the J call TRBJ2-7; TRBD1 aligns across 8 bases. The V gene end was trimmed by 2 bases and the J gene end by 6 bases; junction bases not matched to a gene: 6. CDR1 SGHVS and CDR2 FQNEAQ come from the germline V gene. The CDR3 is 14 residues long.

The V and J genes are TRBV24-1 and TRBJ2-5, with TRBD2 matching over 8 bases. CDR1 is KGHDR and CDR2 is SFDVKD in the germline V gene. After removal of 4 bases from V and 2 bases from J, the junction contained 11 bases not matched to a gene. The CDR3 contains 17 residues. DNA of the CDR3: TGTGCCACCAGTGACCCCCTAAGAGCGGGAGTACAAGAGACCCAGTACTTC. Protein: CATSDPLRAGVQETQYF.

The chain has TRBV27 and TRBJ1-2; D call uncertain. CDR3 length: 14 residues. Germline-derived CDR1 and CDR2 are MNHEY and SMNVEV (reference sequence). V was pared by 2 bases and J by 0 bases, with 7 bases between. The CDR3, as DNA: TGTGCCAGCAGTTTACTCCCCCCTAACTATGGCTACACCTTC. Amino acid sequence: CASSLLPPNYGYTF.

The chain employs TRBV4-1 and TRBJ1-5; D may be TRBD1 (6 bases). The CDR3 consists of 13 residues. The germline V gene encodes CDR1 MGHRA and CDR2 YSYEKL. V gave up 4 bases and J gave up 5 bases, with 9 bases separating them. CDR3 in DNA: TGCGCCAGCAGCCTTTACAGGGATCAGCCCCAGCATTTT. Encoded protein: CASSLYRDQPQHF.

This clone has just one count. The rearrangement links TRBV10-2 to TRBJ2-5; possible D gene TRBD1, 7 bases. Per the germline V gene, CDR1 is WSHSY and CDR2 is SAAADI. The CDR3 length is 12 residues. With 7 bases removed from V and 4 bases from J, the gap between germline ends came to 10 bases. CDR3 bases: TGCGCCAGCAACAGGGGAGGAGAGACCCAGTACTTC. Protein sequence: CASNRGGETQYF.

The J gene is TRBJ1-1, the V gene TRBV7-2; D ambiguous. V lost 3 bases and J 3 bases, leaving 11 bases between the germline ends. The CDR3 has 14 residues. The germline V gene encodes CDR1 SGHTA and CDR2 FQGNSA. Here the CDR3 DNA reads TGTGCCAGCAGCTTGGGGAGATGGGACACTGAAGCTTTCTTT. This translates into CASSLGRWDTEAFF. Filled out from reference TRBV7-2 and TRBJ1-1, the complete variable domain reads GAGVSQSPSNKVTEKGKDVELRCDPISGHTALYWYRQSLGQGLEFLIYFQGNSAPDKSGLPSDRFSAERTGGSVSTLTIQRTQQEDSAVYLCASSLGRWDTEAFFGQGTRLTVV.

The rearrangement links TRBV11-1 to TRBJ2-7, with D possibly being TRBD1 (5 bases). The CDR3 totals 14 residues. CDR1 and CDR2 from the germline V gene are SGHAT and FQDESV (reference sequence). V lost 5 bases to trimming and J lost 3 bases, with 14 bases between them. CDR3 in amino acids: CASSGNRRYYEQYF. In DNA form, the CDR3 reads TGTGCCAGCAGCGGGAACAGGAGATACTACGAGCAGTACTTC.

The chain combines TRBV5-8 with TRBJ1-2, with 9 bases aligning to TRBD1. V shed 6 bases and J 3 bases; nucleotides not matched to a gene: 3. Germline V gene sequence: CDR1 SGHTS, CDR2 YDEGEE. The CDR3 has 13 residues. In nucleotides, the CDR3 is TGTGCCAGCACCCGGGACAGGGACTATGGCTACACCTTC. Protein product: CASTRDRDYGYTF.

This chain links TRBV24-1 with TRBJ1-2; the D gene is possibly TRBD1 (5 bases). The CDR3 spans 14 residues. CDR1 is KGHDR, CDR2 SFDVKD, per germline. V lost 7 bases to trimming and J lost 5 bases, with 16 bases between them. CDR3 loop: CATSSGGSGYGYTF. In DNA form, the CDR3 reads TGTGCCACCAGCTCGGGGGGGTCAGGGTATGGCTACACCTTC.

V gene TRBV9 combines with J gene TRBJ2-2; 11 bases match TRBD1. Germline V gene sequence: CDR1 SGDLS, CDR2 YYNGEE. Trimming at V came to 2 bases and at J to 5 bases, leaving 5 bases not matched to a gene. CDR3 length: 16 amino acids. CDR3: CASSVGTGGSTGELFF. The CDR3 DNA sequence: TGTGCCAGCAGCGTGGGGACAGGGGGGTCGACCGGGGAGCTGTTTTTT.

In this sample, this clone turned up a few times. The CDR3 DNA reads TGTGCCAGCAGCCGGACAGAGAAAGGCGAGCAGTACTTC. It translates to CASSRTEKGEQYF. The chain joins TRBV27 to TRBJ2-7; a weak D match, TRBD1 (6 bases). Trimming pared 6 bases from V and 6 bases from J, leaving 15 bases between. The CDR3 extends over 13 amino acids. Germline V gives CDR1 MNHEY, CDR2 SMNVEV (reference sequence).

The V and J genes are TRBV5-4 and TRBJ2-2; the D gene is possibly TRBD1 (6 bases). The V gene lost 4 bases and the J gene lost 5 bases, with 15 bases spanning the gap. This CDR3 is built from 15 residues. The germline gives CDR1 SGHNT, CDR2 YYREEE (reference sequence). CDR3 residues: CASSQPGQETGELFF. As DNA, the CDR3 is TGTGCCAGCAGCCAACCGGGACAAGAAACCGGGGAGCTGTTTTTT.

The chain recombines TRBV2 with TRBJ2-7; 9 bases match TRBD1. The CDR3 sequence is 15 residues long. Per the germline V gene, CDR1 is SNHLY and CDR2 is FYNNEI. Losses at the gene ends were 6 bases for V and 3 bases for J; bases not matched to a gene: 9. In DNA form, the CDR3 reads TGTGCCAGCAGGGTCTCGGGGACAGGGTTCTACGAGCAGTACTTC. As protein: CASRVSGTGFYEQYF.

This clone was picked up one time. The rearrangement joins TRBV4-1 to TRBJ2-5, with 14 bases identical to TRBD2. This CDR3 comprises 18 residues. Germline CDR1 MGHRA, CDR2 YSYEKL. V was clipped by 0 bases and J by 5 bases; unmatched bases: 8. The CDR3 here is CASSQDGGLAGGGETQYF. CDR3 nucleotide sequence: TGCGCCAGCAGCCAAGATGGAGGACTAGCGGGGGGAGGGGAGACCCAGTACTTC.

This chain connects TRBV30 to TRBJ2-7; the D gene is possibly TRBD2 (6 bases). Germline loops: CDR1 GTSNPN, CDR2 SVGIG (reference sequence). V dropped 0 bases and J dropped 2 bases, with 11 bases sitting between them. The length of the CDR3 is 14 residues. The CDR3 DNA sequence: TGTGCCTGGAGTGTACTTCGGGGGACCTACGAGCAGTACTTC. It yields the protein CAWSVLRGTYEQYF.

The gene calls are TRBV9 and TRBJ2-1; the match to TRBD2 covers 7 bases. V lost 2 bases and J lost 9; bases outside the gene matches: 11. The CDR3 spans 15 residues. Germline V gene sequence: CDR1 SGDLS, CDR2 YYNGEE. The CDR3 sequence is CASSVLAAGSGEQFF. In DNA, the CDR3 is TGTGCCAGCAGCGTCCTAGCGGCGGGTTCGGGTGAGCAGTTCTTC.

In this sample, this clone turned up a few times. For the CDR3, the DNA is TGCGCCAGCAGCTTGGTATTAGCGGGAATCAAGAATGAGCAGTTCTTC. It codes for CASSLVLAGIKNEQFF. V is TRBV5-1 and J is TRBJ2-1; 8 bases map to TRBD2. V was pared by 0 bases and J by 7 bases, with 9 bases of the junction left unmatched. The CDR3 length is 16 residues. Germline CDR1 reads SGHRS; CDR2 reads YFSETQ.

V and J are TRBV10-3 and TRBJ2-5; 8 bases line up with TRBD1. The CDR3 is made up of 15 amino acids. Looked up from germline, CDR1 is ENHRY and CDR2 is SYGVKD. The V and J ends lost 5 bases and 7 bases, in that order; junction bases with no gene match: 12. The CDR3 reads CAISPQQGVTGTQYF. The CDR3 DNA reads TGTGCCATCAGTCCCCAACAGGGGGTGACGGGGACCCAGTACTTC.

The genes are TRBV9 and TRBJ1-2, with D maybe TRBD1 (5 bases). The CDR3 totals 14 residues. Germline CDR1 reads SGDLS; CDR2 reads YYNGEE. The V and J ends lost 0 bases and 4 bases respectively, with 10 bases between them. This CDR3 reads CASSVEGAPYGYTF. DNA for the CDR3: TGTGCCAGCAGCGTAGAAGGGGCCCCCTATGGCTACACCTTC.

The chain uses TRBV30 and TRBJ1-5; no clear D gene. Germline CDR1 is GTSNPN and CDR2 is SVGIG (reference sequence). The CDR3 is 15 residues long. V lost 1 base and J 0 bases, leaving 10 bases between the germline ends. The CDR3 DNA sequence: TGTGCCTGGAGTGGAGGCGGTAATAGCAATCAGCCCCAGCATTTT. This sequence encodes CAWSGGGNSNQPQHF.

The V gene is TRBV27, the J gene TRBJ1-2; 10 nucleotides agree with TRBD1. The CDR3 is 16 amino acids. J lost 4 bases, V lost 6 bases, and 11 bases had no gene match. Germline CDR1 MNHEY, CDR2 SMNVEV (reference sequence). The CDR3 region has the DNA TGTGCCAGCAGGTCCGGGACAGGGGTAGGGGCCTATGGCTACACCTTC. It is translated as CASRSGTGVGAYGYTF.

This clone was observed once. This chain connects TRBV30 to TRBJ2-5; TRBD2 matches at 8 bases. With V trimmed by 3 bases and J by 2 bases, 8 bases remained unmatched. CDR3 length equals 15 residues. Germline CDR1 and CDR2: GTSNPN and SVGIG (reference sequence). The CDR3, as DNA: TGTGCCTGGAGGCCCGGCCGGGGGGGACAAGAGACCCAGTACTTC. Amino acid sequence: CAWRPGRGGQETQYF.

There are a few counts of this clone. The chain has TRBV10-2 and TRBJ2-7, with 9 bases aligning to TRBD1. The germline V gene encodes CDR1 WSHSY and CDR2 SAAADI. Trimming at V came to 4 bases and at J to 5 bases, leaving 9 bases not matched to a gene. The length of the CDR3 is 15 residues. The CDR3 spells CASSGPGQGNDEQYF. CDR3 in DNA: TGCGCCAGCAGTGGACCGGGACAGGGTAACGACGAGCAGTACTTC.